The 28 T cell receptor beta chains in this list originate from one sample, sequenced in a study of PD-1 blockade in classical Hodgkin lymphoma. Only in-frame clones appear in the TCRdb table, and some are missing; sequencing was by immunoSEQ multiplex PCR. The sample has 20,000 to 30,000 clones, under 95% seen once. Time point given: newly diagnosed, previously untreated cHL patient sample. Magnetic negative selection purified CD4+ T cells from thawed PBMCs. The material sequenced was CD4+ T cells from blood. All receptors derive from a human donor with classical Hodgkin lymphoma.

V usage is TRBV27 and J usage is TRBJ1-2; tentative D call: TRBD1 (6 bases). Germline V gene lookup returns CDR1 MNHEY and CDR2 SMNVEV (reference sequence). The CDR3 contains 13 residues. V was clipped by 4 bases and J by 8 bases, with 14 bases between them. The CDR3 region is CASSWATGGGYTF. In DNA, the CDR3 is TGTGCCAGCAGTTGGGCGACAGGCGGAGGCTACACCTTC.

The J gene is TRBJ1-5, the V gene TRBV18; D unresolved. V lost 1 base and J 0 bases, leaving 4 bases between the germline ends. This CDR3 has 14 residues. In germline, CDR1 is KGHSH, CDR2 LQKENI. CDR3 sequence reads: CASSPQGSNQPQHF. The CDR3, as DNA: TGTGCCAGCTCACCACAGGGTAGCAATCAGCCCCAGCATTTT.

V usage is TRBV4-3 and J usage is TRBJ2-3; TRBD2 agrees at 8 bases. CDR1 and CDR2 (germline): LGHNA, YSLEER. This CDR3 region has 16 residues. Germline trimming cut 1 base from V and 3 bases from J; bases unmatched to any gene: 6. This CDR3 is CASSQVGGAGTDTQYF. DNA for the CDR3: TGCGCCAGCAGCCAAGTCGGGGGGGCCGGGACAGATACGCAGTATTTT.

This clone occurred once. This chain uses TRBV4-1 with TRBJ2-6, with D uncertain. There are 15 residues in the CDR3. The V end was cut by 0 bases, the J end by 0 bases, with 3 bases between. Per germline, CDR1 MGHRA and CDR2 YSYEKL. CDR3 nucleotides: TGCGCCAGCAGCCAAGATAGCTCTGGGGCCAACGTCCTGACTTTC. Translation: CASSQDSSGANVLTF.

The CDR3 DNA reads as TGTGCCAGCAGTGAAAACAGGGATTTGGCTGAAGCTTTCTTT. Its translation is CASSENRDLAEAFF. The rearrangement joins TRBV25-1 to TRBJ1-1; weak D call: TRBD1 (6 bases). Between the trimmed V and J ends, which lost 2 bases and 6 bases, there was a span of 13 bases. The CDR3 has 14 amino acids. Germline CDR1 and CDR2: MGHDK and SYGVNS.

The chain combines TRBV7-8 with TRBJ2-5; possibly TRBD2 for D (7 bases). The CDR3 covers 15 residues. Trimming left V 5 bases short and J 1 base short, with 14 bases between. Germline V gene data show CDR1 as SGHVS and CDR2 as FQNEAQ. CDR3 amino acids: CASSRGRGAQETQYF. DNA of the CDR3: TGTGCCAGCAGCCGCGGACGGGGGGCCCAAGAGACCCAGTACTTC.

This chain connects TRBV10-3 to TRBJ1-3; D is perhaps TRBD1 (5 bases). V was trimmed by 2 bases and J by 4 bases, leaving 12 bases between them. The CDR3 extends over 15 amino acids. In germline, CDR1 is ENHRY, CDR2 SYGVKD. CDR3: CAISETSGPGNTIYF. The CDR3 region has the DNA TGTGCCATCAGTGAGACCTCGGGGCCAGGAAACACCATATATTTT.

The chain is built from TRBV5-4 and TRBJ2-3; 7 positions match TRBD1. The CDR3 runs 13 residues. With V trimmed by 2 bases and J by 4 bases, 1 base remained unmatched. From germline, CDR1 is SGHNT and CDR2 YYREEE (reference sequence). CDR3 amino acids: CASSLQGSDTQYF. The CDR3 nucleotides read TGTGCCAGCAGCTTACAGGGGTCAGATACGCAGTATTTT.

This clone has more than one count but fewer than ten. CDR3 nucleotides: TGTGCCAGCAGCGTAGGTGTCACCGGGGAGCTGTTTTTT. It translates to CASSVGVTGELFF. The chain uses TRBV9 and TRBJ2-2, with unresolved D. The length of the CDR3 is 13 residues. Germline CDR1 reads SGDLS; CDR2 reads YYNGEE. The V end lost 0 bases, the J end lost 4 bases, and 4 bases lay between the germline ends.

This rearrangement joins TRBV7-9 to TRBJ2-1; D is ambiguous. Germline lookup yields CDR1 SEHNR and CDR2 FQNEAQ (reference sequence). Trimming left V 1 base short and J 8 bases short, with 3 bases between. The CDR3 loop spans 11 amino acids. For the CDR3, the DNA is TGTGCCAGCAGCTTAGTTGATGAGCAGTTCTTC. Residues: CASSLVDEQFF.

This clone turned up a few times. This sequence joins TRBV7-3 and TRBJ1-2; the D is unclear. Trimming took 3 bases from V and 4 from J, leaving 6 bases between them. The germline V gene has CDR1 SGHTA and CDR2 FQGTGA. This CDR3 has 12 amino acids. In nucleotides, the CDR3 is TGTGCCAGCAGCTTCGACGGCTATGGCTACACCTTC. It yields the protein CASSFDGYGYTF.

The chain carries TRBV7-2 and TRBJ2-2; the match to TRBD2 covers 11 bases. Germline V gene data show CDR1 as SGHTA and CDR2 as FQGNSA. The CDR3 totals 14 residues. V lost 8 bases to trimming and J lost 7 bases; unmatched junction nucleotides: 6. This CDR3 reads CASRSGGAVGELFF. In nucleotides, the CDR3 is TGTGCCAGCCGTAGCGGGGGGGCCGTCGGGGAGCTGTTTTTT. The variable domain in full, completed from reference TRBV7-2 and TRBJ2-2, reads GAGVSQSPSNKVTEKGKDVELRCDPISGHTALYWYRQSLGQGLEFLIYFQGNSAPDKSGLPSDRFSAERTGGSVSTLTIQRTQQEDSAVYLCASRSGGAVGELFFGEGSRLTVL.

The count of this clone is one. The rearrangement links TRBV9 to TRBJ2-1, with TRBD1 matching over 11 bases. There are 14 residues in the CDR3. V lost 0 bases and J lost 8; bases outside the gene matches: 1. Germline CDR1 SGDLS, CDR2 YYNGEE. The CDR3, as DNA: TGTGCCAGCAGCGTAGGGACAGGGGGCCATGAGCAGTTCTTC. Translated: CASSVGTGGHEQFF.

V usage is TRBV28 and J usage is TRBJ2-3; a possible D gene is TRBD2 (5 bases). CDR1 and CDR2 (germline): MDHEN, SYDVKM. The CDR3 runs to 14 residues. V was trimmed by 3 bases and J by 4 bases, leaving 11 bases between them. This CDR3 is CASSFEGTSDTQYF. The CDR3 DNA reads TGTGCCAGCAGTTTTGAGGGAACTTCAGATACGCAGTATTTT.

CDR3 protein: CASSFDRGHGYTF. In nucleotides, the CDR3 is TGCGCCAGCAGCTTCGACAGGGGCCATGGCTACACCTTC. The chain couples TRBV5-1 to TRBJ1-2, with 8 bases lining up with TRBD1. Germline values: CDR1 SGHRS, CDR2 YFSETQ. The CDR3 length is 13 residues. V shed 2 bases and J 6 bases; nucleotides not matched to a gene: 3.

This chain uses TRBV6-5 with TRBJ2-7; the D gene is possibly TRBD1 (6 bases). The CDR3 sequence is 15 residues long. Trimming cost V 4 bases and J 5 bases, with 18 bases left between them. Germline V gene lookup returns CDR1 MNHEY and CDR2 SVGAGI. The CDR3 DNA reads TGTGCCAGCAGTTCCCCGGGACACCCTGGCGACGAGCAGTACTTC. Amino acids: CASSSPGHPGDEQYF.

The chain carries TRBV7-6 and TRBJ1-3; 8 bases are a match to TRBD1. The CDR3 has 22 residues. Per the germline V gene, CDR1 is SGHVS and CDR2 is FNYEAQ. Germline trimming cut 2 bases from V and 0 bases from J; bases unmatched to any gene: 21. CDR3 nucleotides: TGTGCCAGCAGCTTAAGGTCCAGGTGGGGACAGGCAAGAGGGGCCTCTGGAAACACCATATATTTT. This codes for CASSLRSRWGQARGASGNTIYF.

This chain links TRBV4-1 with TRBJ2-3; D possibly corresponds to TRBD1 (6 bases). CDR1 MGHRA and CDR2 YSYEKL come from the germline V gene. The CDR3 is made up of 17 amino acids. V shed 1 base and J shed 5 bases, with 19 bases lying between them. The CDR3: CASSQGRQGPRVDTQYF. In DNA, the CDR3 is TGCGCCAGCAGCCAAGGCCGCCAGGGGCCCCGGGTAGATACGCAGTATTTT.

The V and J genes are TRBV2 and TRBJ2-1; 12 nucleotides line up with TRBD2. Germline V gives CDR1 SNHLY, CDR2 FYNNEI. The CDR3 has 16 residues. Trimming removed 1 base from V and 9 bases from J; junction bases left unmatched: 7. In nucleotides, the CDR3 is TGTGCCAGCAGTGAAGGGCTAGCGGGGGGGATGAGTGAGCAGTTCTTC. Its protein product is CASSEGLAGGMSEQFF.

The chain is built from TRBV9 and TRBJ1-2; D possibly corresponds to TRBD1 (5 bases). V lost 0 bases to trimming and J lost 0 bases, with 9 bases between them. This CDR3 comprises 15 residues. The germline gives CDR1 SGDLS, CDR2 YYNGEE. The CDR3 is CASSVGQGTNYGYTF. CDR3 bases: TGTGCCAGCAGCGTAGGTCAGGGAACTAACTATGGCTACACCTTC.

V usage is TRBV19 and J usage is TRBJ2-7; D gene unclear. CDR1 is LNHDA, CDR2 SQIVND, per germline (reference sequence). The CDR3 has 14 residues. V was shortened by 5 bases and J by 5 bases, with 16 bases between the two germline ends. CDR3 protein: CASSQADSGHEQYF. CDR3 in DNA: TGTGCCAGTAGTCAAGCAGATTCTGGGCACGAGCAGTACTTC.

V gene TRBV7-9 combines with J gene TRBJ1-6, with TRBD1 as a possible D gene (5 bases). Deletions cut 5 bases from V and 8 bases from J, with 13 bases between. The CDR3 loop spans 14 amino acids. CDR1 is SEHNR and CDR2 is FQNEAQ in the germline V gene (reference sequence). CDR3 protein: CASSLQGAYSPLHF. The CDR3 nucleotides read TGTGCCAGCAGCCTCCAGGGTGCATATTCACCCCTCCACTTT.

This sequence joins TRBV11-3 and TRBJ2-5, with 11 bases identical to TRBD2. CDR1 and CDR2 (germline): SGHNT, YENEEA. There are 16 residues in the CDR3. The J segment lost 5 bases and the V segment lost 5 bases, leaving 10 bases of the junction unmatched. This CDR3 reads CASSPRFSGGAETQYF. The CDR3 bases are TGTGCCAGCAGCCCCCGGTTTAGCGGGGGGGCGGAGACCCAGTACTTC.

The chain employs TRBV18 and TRBJ1-5; perhaps TRBD1 as D (5 bases). Germline loops: CDR1 KGHSH, CDR2 LQKENI. This CDR3 is 16 amino acids long. Trimming removed 3 bases from V and 3 bases from J, with 15 bases in between. The chain's CDR3 is CASSPRLAGTNQPQHF. The CDR3 nucleotides are TGTGCCAGCTCACCCCGACTAGCAGGGACCAATCAGCCCCAGCATTTT.

The chain recombines TRBV23-1 with TRBJ2-3; the match to TRBD2 covers 8 bases. TRBV23-1 is an open reading frame whose function is uncertain. CDR3 size: 17 residues. The junction had 8 bases not matched to a gene; V was cut back by 1 base and J by 2 bases. CDR3 nucleotides: TGCGCCAGCAGTCAATGTGAAGAGCGGGGGCCCACAGATACGCAGTATTTT. Amino acid sequence: CASSQCEERGPTDTQYF.

This clone was seen just once. The J gene is TRBJ2-7, the V gene TRBV5-4; 8 nucleotides line up with TRBD2. The V gene's germline CDR1 is SGHNT and CDR2 YYREEE (reference sequence). Losses at the gene ends were 3 bases for V and 4 bases for J; bases not matched to a gene: 9. CDR3 size: 15 residues. The CDR3 sequence is CASSSKGTRDYEQYF. CDR3 DNA sequence: TGTGCCAGCAGCTCTAAGGGGACTAGAGATTACGAGCAGTACTTC.

DNA for the CDR3: TGTGCCAGCAACCCAGGGCCTCAAGAGACCCAGTACTTC. Translating gives CASNPGPQETQYF. The rearrangement links TRBV7-2 to TRBJ2-5, with D perhaps matching TRBD1 (5 bases). The CDR3 has 13 amino acids. Trimming removed 7 bases from V and 2 bases from J, with 11 bases in between. Germline loops: CDR1 SGHTA, CDR2 FQGNSA.

The chain couples TRBV4-3 to TRBJ1-1; D ambiguous. Germline CDR1 LGHNA, CDR2 YSLEER. The CDR3 consists of 14 residues. V gave up 1 base and J gave up 1 base, with 7 bases separating them. The CDR3 DNA reads as TGCGCCAGCAGCCAAGGGCCGGCGAACACTGAAGCTTTCTTT. Encoded protein: CASSQGPANTEAFF.